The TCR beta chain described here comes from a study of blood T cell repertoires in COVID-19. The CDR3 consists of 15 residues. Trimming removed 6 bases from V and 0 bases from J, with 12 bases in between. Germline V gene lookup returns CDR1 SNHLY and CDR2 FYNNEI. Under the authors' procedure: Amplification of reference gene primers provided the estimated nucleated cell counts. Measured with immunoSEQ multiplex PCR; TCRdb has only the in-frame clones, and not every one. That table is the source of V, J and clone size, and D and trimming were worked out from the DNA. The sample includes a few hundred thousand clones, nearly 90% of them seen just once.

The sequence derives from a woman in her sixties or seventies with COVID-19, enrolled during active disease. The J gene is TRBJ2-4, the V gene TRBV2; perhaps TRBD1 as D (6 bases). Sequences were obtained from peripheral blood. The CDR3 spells CASRRTDPAKNIQYF. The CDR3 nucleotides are TGTGCCAGCAGAAGGACAGACCCAGCCAAAAACATTCAGTACTTC.